These 27 T cell receptor beta chains were sequenced from one sample in a study of Ad26.COV2.S vaccination and SARS-CoV-2 variants. Treatment in this sample: 15 to 20 received Ad26.COV2.S at low or high dose, single or two shots; 5 received placebo; per-sample allocation not given. The samples were gathered on day 63 after the first injection of vaccine or placebo. The data were produced by immunoSEQ multiplex PCR, yet TCRdb's version contains in-frame clones alone and is incomplete. The sample includes some 390,000 clones, more than 85% of them seen just once. Here the sequenced sample was peripheral blood, taken in a trial of Ad26.COV2.S vaccine versus placebo. These receptors all stem from a person between 18 and 65 years old who received the Ad26.COV2.S COVID-19 vaccine or a placebo.

In this sample, this clone turned up a few times. The chain uses TRBV5-6 and TRBJ2-7; the D is unclear. Germline V gene sequence: CDR1 SGHDT, CDR2 YYEEEE. The CDR3 loop spans 13 amino acids. V was clipped by 4 bases and J by 5 bases, with 13 bases between them. The CDR3: CASSLRYLHEQYF. In nucleotides, the CDR3 is TGTGCCAGCAGCCTTAGGTATCTCCACGAGCAGTACTTC.

The J gene is TRBJ1-5, the V gene TRBV7-6; D uncertain. The V gene's germline CDR1 is SGHVS and CDR2 FNYEAQ. With 5 bases removed from V and 0 bases from J, the gap between germline ends came to 11 bases. The CDR3 loop spans 15 amino acids. The CDR3 loop reads CASSLDGNSNQPQHF. The CDR3 DNA follows: TGTGCCAGCAGCCTGGACGGTAATAGCAATCAGCCCCAGCATTTT.

V is TRBV21-1 and J is TRBJ2-1; the D call in the table, TRBD2, was not verified against the DNA. TRBV21-1 is noted as a pseudogene. The CDR3 has 13 amino acids. The CDR3 region has the DNA TGTGCCAGCTTCGGTAGCGGGGGGCATGAGCAGTTCTTC. Translation gives CASFGSGGHEQFF.

The rearrangement links TRBV2 to TRBJ1-2; D gene uncertain. Germline-derived CDR1 and CDR2 are SNHLY and FYNNEI. The V and J ends lost 7 bases and 3 bases respectively, with 12 bases between them. This CDR3 has 13 residues. CDR3 region: CASKAERDYGYTF. Here the CDR3 DNA reads TGTGCCAGCAAGGCGGAAAGGGACTATGGCTACACCTTC.

The J gene is TRBJ2-7, the V gene TRBV5-6; 8 bases are a match to TRBD1. Trimming took 4 bases from V and 7 from J; bases not matched to a gene: 7. This CDR3 region has 13 residues. The germline CDR1 and CDR2 sequences are SGHDT and YYEEEE. For the CDR3, the DNA is TGTGCCAGCAGCGGAAACAGGGGGTGGGAGCAGTACTTC. This translates into CASSGNRGWEQYF.

Worth noting for this clone: Other nucleotide sequences in the sample specify the same CDR3. This chain connects TRBV18 to TRBJ1-2, with 8 bases matching TRBD1. Germline-derived CDR1 and CDR2 are KGHSH and LQKENI. This CDR3 is built from 13 residues. Trimming removed 3 bases from V and 4 bases from J; junction bases left unmatched: 1. CDR3 sequence (DNA): TGTGCCAGCTCACCTGGACAGGGCTATGGCTACACCTTC. Encoded protein: CASSPGQGYGYTF.

The chain recombines TRBV7-8 with TRBJ1-4; D possibly corresponds to TRBD1 (5 bases). With 1 base removed from V and 4 bases from J, the gap between germline ends came to 13 bases. From germline, CDR1 is SGHVS and CDR2 FQNEAQ. This CDR3 has 16 amino acids. As DNA, the CDR3 is TGTGCCAGCAGCTTAGTGGGGACCATGGATAATGAAAAACTGTTTTTT. It codes for CASSLVGTMDNEKLFF.

This chain uses TRBV4-2 with TRBJ2-3, with D perhaps TRBD1 (6 bases). V gave up 1 base and J gave up 0 bases, with 8 bases separating them. Germline CDR1 is LGHNA and CDR2 is YNFKEQ. CDR3 length: 15 residues. CDR3 protein: CASSQAQGSTDTQYF. In DNA, the CDR3 is TGTGCCAGCAGCCAAGCCCAGGGGAGCACAGATACGCAGTATTTT.

V and J are TRBV5-1 and TRBJ2-5; perhaps TRBD1 as D (5 bases). Trimming stripped 0 bases from V and 2 bases from J, with 8 bases between. This CDR3 spans 14 amino acids. The germline V gene has CDR1 SGHRS and CDR2 YFSETQ. The chain's CDR3 is CASSLDGAQETQYF. For the CDR3, the DNA is TGCGCCAGCAGCTTGGATGGGGCGCAAGAGACCCAGTACTTC.

The chain is built from TRBV5-4 and TRBJ1-1; TRBD1 aligns across 9 bases. This CDR3 spans 15 amino acids. Germline lookup yields CDR1 SGHNT and CDR2 YYREEE (reference sequence). With V trimmed by 3 bases and J by 5 bases, 8 bases remained unmatched. The CDR3 DNA follows: TGTGCCAGCAGCTCGGGGGGACAGGGAGGAACTGAAGCTTTCTTT. Protein product: CASSSGGQGGTEAFF.

This chain links TRBV19 with TRBJ2-1; possible D gene TRBD2, 5 bases. The V gene's germline CDR1 is LNHDA and CDR2 SQIVND (reference sequence). The CDR3 covers 15 residues. V lost 6 bases and J 0 bases, leaving 12 bases between the germline ends. CDR3 loop: CASSRSGSSYNEQFF. CDR3 in DNA: TGTGCCAGTAGCCGCTCGGGGAGCTCCTACAATGAGCAGTTCTTC.

The chain couples TRBV19 to TRBJ2-2; 9 bases map to TRBD1. V was pared by 9 bases and J by 4 bases, with 6 bases of the junction left unmatched. The CDR3 loop spans 14 amino acids. Germline CDR1 reads LNHDA; CDR2 reads SQIVND (reference sequence). For the CDR3, the DNA is TGTGCCAGATCGGACAGGGGCCCCACCGGGGAGCTGTTTTTT. Translation gives CARSDRGPTGELFF.

V and J are TRBV3-1 (or the pseudogene TRBV3-2) and TRBJ1-1; D not resolved. CDR1 and CDR2 from the germline V gene are LGHDT and YNNKEL (reference sequence). CDR3 length equals 15 residues. Trimming took 3 bases from V and 3 from J, leaving 14 bases between them. CDR3 sequence (DNA): TGTGCCAGCAGCCAGGAAGGAACGCGGGACACTGAAGCTTTCTTT. Protein: CASSQEGTRDTEAFF.

The chain links TRBV9 to TRBJ2-7, with 14 positions matching TRBD2. Germline V gene lookup returns CDR1 SGDLS and CDR2 YYNGEE. This CDR3 comprises 17 residues. The V gene end was trimmed by 0 bases and the J gene end by 4 bases; junction bases not matched to a gene: 6. CDR3 amino acids: CASSVGLAGGLIYEQYF. The DNA for the CDR3 is TGTGCCAGCAGCGTAGGACTAGCGGGGGGGCTAATATACGAGCAGTACTTC.

The chain uses TRBV7-9 and TRBJ2-2; D gene unclear. V was pared by 1 base and J by 7 bases, with 4 bases between. Per the germline V gene, CDR1 is SEHNR and CDR2 is FQNEAQ (reference sequence). This CDR3 spans 12 amino acids. The CDR3 spells CASSLVNGELFF. The CDR3 DNA reads as TGTGCCAGCAGCTTAGTTAACGGGGAGCTGTTTTTT.

This sequence joins TRBV15 and TRBJ1-2; no clear D. Trimming left V 0 bases short and J 2 bases short, with 10 bases between. The CDR3 has 15 residues. CDR1 is LNHNV and CDR2 is YYDKDF in the germline V gene (reference sequence). The CDR3 loop reads CATSRDPEVNYGYTF. For the CDR3, the DNA is TGTGCCACCAGCAGAGATCCGGAGGTCAACTATGGCTACACCTTC.

The V and J genes are TRBV24-1 and TRBJ1-5, with 9 bases aligning to TRBD1. This CDR3 is built from 19 residues. Unmatched junction bases numbered 11, after V lost 1 base and J lost 2 bases. Germline V CDR1 and CDR2: KGHDR, SFDVKD. The DNA of the CDR3 is TGTGCCACCAGTGATTTCCCTCGGACAGGGGAATTTGGCAATCAGCCCCAGCATTTT. Its translation is CATSDFPRTGEFGNQPQHF.

V usage is TRBV5-1 and J usage is TRBJ2-5; D ambiguous. The CDR3 runs to 12 residues. CDR1 and CDR2 (germline): SGHRS, YFSETQ. V was shortened by 2 bases and J by 5 bases, with 7 bases between the two germline ends. CDR3 region: CASSLSWETQYF. CDR3 coding DNA: TGCGCCAGCAGCTTAAGTTGGGAGACCCAGTACTTC.

CDR3 loop: CASTEDTNTGELFF. The CDR3 DNA follows: TGTGCCAGCACGGAGGACACTAACACCGGGGAGCTGTTTTTT. The chain is built from TRBV27 and TRBJ2-2; D may match TRBD1 or TRBD2 (5 bases each). Germline CDR1 MNHEY, CDR2 SMNVEV (reference sequence). Trimming cost V 7 bases and J 2 bases, with 11 bases left between them. The CDR3 consists of 14 residues.

The V gene is TRBV29-1, the J gene TRBJ2-7, with a possible D match to TRBD1 (5 bases). CDR3 length: 11 residues. CDR1 is SQVTM and CDR2 is ANQGSEA in the germline V gene. The V and J ends lost 6 bases and 0 bases respectively, with 6 bases between them. The CDR3 here is CSVDSSYEQYF. The CDR3 nucleotides read TGCAGCGTCGACAGCTCCTACGAGCAGTACTTC.

The J gene is TRBJ1-2, the V gene TRBV19, with D possibly being TRBD1 (5 bases). Germline lookup yields CDR1 LNHDA and CDR2 SQIVND (reference sequence). V was shortened by 7 bases and J by 8 bases, with 17 bases between the two germline ends. This CDR3 has 13 amino acids. The CDR3 loop reads CASTSGARYGYTF. CDR3 nucleotide sequence: TGTGCCAGTACCAGTGGGGCGCGGTACGGCTACACCTTC.

This clone was recorded only once. This chain connects TRBV2 to TRBJ1-6, with 7 bases matching TRBD1. CDR3 size: 12 residues. The junction had 4 bases not matched to a gene; V was cut back by 8 bases and J by 9 bases. The germline gives CDR1 SNHLY, CDR2 FYNNEI. The DNA of the CDR3 is TGTGCCAGCCTAGACAGGGTTTCACCCCTCCACTTT. This codes for CASLDRVSPLHF.

This sequence joins TRBV6-6 and TRBJ1-1; no reliable D call. The CDR3 sequence is 14 residues long. V was pared by 6 bases and J by 7 bases, with 18 bases between. Germline CDR1 and CDR2: MNHNY and SVGAGI (reference sequence). CDR3 residues: CASRPAGLLNEAFF. CDR3 coding DNA: TGTGCCAGCAGACCCGCTGGGCTTCTGAATGAAGCTTTCTTT.

The rearrangement joins TRBV4-1 to TRBJ1-1, with 9 bases identical to TRBD1. Germline V CDR1 and CDR2: MGHRA, YSYEKL. J was trimmed by 7 bases and V by 1 base; bases with no gene match: 10. CDR3 length equals 16 residues. CDR3 coding DNA: TGCGCCAGCAGCCAAGTTTACTTGACAGGGGGAAATGAAGCTTTCTTT. Protein sequence: CASSQVYLTGGNEAFF.

This clone is a singleton in its sample. The rearrangement uses TRBV6-6 and TRBJ2-7, with a tentative D call TRBD1 (6 bases). V dropped 6 bases and J dropped 2 bases, with 11 bases sitting between them. The CDR3 is made up of 13 amino acids. Germline V CDR1 and CDR2: MNHNY, SVGAGI (reference sequence). In nucleotides, the CDR3 is TGTGCCAGCAGCAAGGGGGAAACCTACGAGCAGTACTTC. Its translation: CASSKGETYEQYF.

The gene calls are TRBV5-1 and TRBJ2-2; D is perhaps TRBD1 (6 bases). The CDR3 has 13 residues. Trimming stripped 3 bases from V and 5 bases from J, with 8 bases between. Germline CDR1 reads SGHRS; CDR2 reads YFSETQ. CDR3 in DNA: TGCGCCAGCAGCTCCCAGGGGACCGGGGAGCTGTTTTTT. Its protein product is CASSSQGTGELFF.

The CDR3 bases are TGTGCCATCAGTGCAGGGGAAGAGACCCAGTACTTC. It translates to CAISAGEETQYF. The chain uses TRBV10-3 and TRBJ2-5; a weak D match, TRBD1 (6 bases). Germline loops: CDR1 ENHRY, CDR2 SYGVKD. V gave up 4 bases and J gave up 3 bases, with 6 bases separating them. There are 12 residues in the CDR3.